These 6 T cell receptor beta chains originate from one sample sequenced in a study of Ad26.COV2.S vaccination and SARS-CoV-2 variants. Stated treatment: around 19 received Ad26.COV2.S at low or high dose, single or two shots; 5 received placebo; per-sample allocation not given. Collection of samples fell on day 63 after the first vaccine or placebo injection. Sequencing was performed with immunoSEQ multiplex PCR; in TCRdb, only in-frame clones are kept and a portion is missing. The sample shows 440,000 or so clones, roughly 88% of them seen only once. The sequences come from peripheral blood, collected in a trial of Ad26.COV2.S vaccine versus placebo. These TCRs come from a person aged 18-60 years who received the Ad26.COV2.S COVID-19 vaccine or a placebo.

The chain employs TRBV29-1 and TRBJ1-1; D is possibly TRBD1 (5 bases). CDR3 length: 10 residues. Trimming removed 5 bases at V and 5 bases at J, with 6 bases between. CDR1 is SQVTM and CDR2 is ANQGSEA in the germline V gene. The CDR3 reads CSVTGTEAFF. The CDR3 region has the DNA TGCAGCGTTACAGGAACTGAAGCTTTCTTT. The complete variable domain, with remaining parts taken from reference TRBV29-1 and TRBJ1-1, reads SAVISQKPSRDICQRGTSLTIQCQVDSQVTMMFWYRQQPGQSLTLIATANQGSEATYESGFVIDKFPISRPNLTFSTLTVSNMSPEDSSIYLCSVTGTEAFFGQGTRLTVV.

The rearrangement joins TRBV5-4 to TRBJ1-2, with D perhaps matching TRBD1 (5 bases). The V gene lost 4 bases and the J gene lost 0 bases, with 16 bases spanning the gap. The CDR3 has 16 amino acids. The germline gives CDR1 SGHNT, CDR2 YYREEE (reference sequence). CDR3 sequence (DNA): TGTGCCAGCAGCAATCCGGGACGGCGAGCTAACTATGGCTACACCTTC. Translating gives CASSNPGRRANYGYTF.

This chain joins TRBV7-9 and TRBJ2-1; 12 bases are a match to TRBD2. From germline, CDR1 is SEHNR and CDR2 FQNEAQ (reference sequence). With 5 bases clipped from V and 8 bases from J, the junction kept 10 bases outside the gene matches. This CDR3 has 16 amino acids. CDR3 nucleotide sequence: TGTGCCAGCAGCGCACGAAGACTAGCGGGAGTGGATGAGCAGTTCTTC. The encoded protein is CASSARRLAGVDEQFF. Complete variable domain (other parts from reference TRBV7-9 and TRBJ2-1): DTGVSQNPRHKITKRGQNVTFRCDPISEHNRLYWYRQTLGQGPEFLTYFQNEAQLEKSRLLSDRFSAERPKGSFSTLEIQRTEQGDSAMYLCASSARRLAGVDEQFFGPGTRLTVL.

The chain joins TRBV3-1 (or the pseudogene TRBV3-2) to TRBJ2-1, with unresolved D. This CDR3 spans 15 amino acids. CDR1 is LGHDT and CDR2 is YNNKEL in the germline V gene (reference sequence). V lost 2 bases to trimming and J lost 7 bases, with 15 bases between them. This chain's CDR3 is CASSQPSGYGNEQFF. CDR3 coding DNA: TGTGCCAGCAGCCAACCGTCGGGTTATGGGAATGAGCAGTTCTTC.

This clone was counted between two and nine times. This sequence joins TRBV5-6 and TRBJ1-2, with D perhaps TRBD1 (6 bases). The germline V and J ends were trimmed by 3 bases and 4 bases, with 16 bases remaining between them. This CDR3 is built from 15 residues. CDR1 is SGHDT and CDR2 is YYEEEE in the germline V gene. CDR3 DNA sequence: TGTGCCAGCAGCTCTGGGACACCCAACACCTATGGCTACACCTTC. Translating it yields CASSSGTPNTYGYTF.

The J gene is TRBJ2-1, the V gene TRBV19; no clear D gene. Germline loops: CDR1 LNHDA, CDR2 SQIVND (reference sequence). CDR3 length: 14 amino acids. Trimming took 10 bases from V and 12 from J, leaving 25 bases between them. The CDR3 DNA reads TGTGCCACCTCTGGGAACAATCCGTCGGCTGTGCAGTTCTTC. Amino acid sequence: CATSGNNPSAVQFF. Drawing the rest from reference TRBV19 and TRBJ2-1, the complete variable domain is DGGITQSPKYLFRKEGQNVTLSCEQNLNHDAMYWYRQDPGQGLRLIYYSQIVNDFQKGDIAEGYSVSREKKESFPLTVTSAQKNPTAFYLCATSGNNPSAVQFFGPGTRLTVL.